A few counts support the clone carrying this T cell receptor (beta chain). The record originates from a study of T-cell reconstitution after alpha-beta-depleted transplantation in children. Using unique molecular identifiers, the investigators prepared the TCRbeta library. TCRdb called the PCR reads again in MiXCR, with one record for every CDR3 protein. The table includes about 400,000 distinct CDR3 sequences, 13% detected once. The germline V gene has CDR1 SGHRS and CDR2 YFSETQ. Trimming shortened V by 3 bases and J by 7 bases, and 13 bases separated the two germline ends. The length of the CDR3 is 13 residues.

Sequenced here: PBMCs, sampled from the stem cell graft. The rearrangement links TRBV5-1 to TRBJ1-1; D gene uncertain. The receptor comes from a human donor who donated a stem cell graft to a child with Fanconi anemia. The CDR3 DNA sequence: TGCGCCAGCAGCTACCATACGGCCGATGAAGCTTTCTTT. Translated: CASSYHTADEAFF. The full variable domain, rest sourced from reference TRBV5-1 and TRBJ1-1, is KAGVTQTPRYLIKTRGQQVTLSCSPISGHRSVSWYQQTPGQGLQFLFEYFSETQRNKGNFPGRFSGRQFSNSRSEMNVSTLELGDSALYLCASSYHTADEAFFGQGTRLTVV.